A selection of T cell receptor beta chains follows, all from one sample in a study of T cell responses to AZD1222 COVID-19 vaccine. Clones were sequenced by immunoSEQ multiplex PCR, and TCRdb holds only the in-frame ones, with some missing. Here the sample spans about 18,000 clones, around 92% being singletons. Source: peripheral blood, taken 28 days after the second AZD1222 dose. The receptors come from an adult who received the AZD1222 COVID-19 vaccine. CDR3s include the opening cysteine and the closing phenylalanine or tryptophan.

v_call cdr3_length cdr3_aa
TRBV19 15 CASSMASGISNEQFF
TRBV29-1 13 CSVRGRDQETQYF
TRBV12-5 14 CASGLGYSGNTIYF
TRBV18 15 CASSPGQTSGNTIYF
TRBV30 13 CAWSHTGGVAAFF
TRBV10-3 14 CAISGREVGNEQFF
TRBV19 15 CASSIRRGGNNEQFF
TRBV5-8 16 CASSFLRQGYGNEQFF
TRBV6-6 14 CASSKTGPDQPQHF
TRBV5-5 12 CASSPDLETQYF
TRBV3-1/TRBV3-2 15 CASSQGAGEYDGYTF
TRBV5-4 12 CASSSMTQEQYF
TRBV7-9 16 CASNPGGLAGVETQYF
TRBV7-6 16 CASSLNPEGRQYGYTF
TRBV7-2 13 CASSLGHYPEQFF
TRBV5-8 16 CASSLGGPRMNYGYTF
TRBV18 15 CASSPPLDGGREQFF
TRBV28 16 CASSLRLQWMDFEQYF
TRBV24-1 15 CATSDPGRQGVTQYF
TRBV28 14 CASSGGGVNYGYTF
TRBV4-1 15 CASSQDHGSLYEQYF
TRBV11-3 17 CASSLGTSGASTDTQYF
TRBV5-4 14 CASSRRGTNEKLFF
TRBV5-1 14 CASSGRAAQETQYF
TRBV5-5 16 CASSLAWMTPNQPQHF
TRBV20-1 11 CSASVQETQYF
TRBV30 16 CAWGGLAGGGADTQYF
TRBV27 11 CASSDYNEQFF
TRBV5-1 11 CASSEDLGEFF
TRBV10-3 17 CAISESPGANSGNTIYF
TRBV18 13 CASSEPWSGMGYF
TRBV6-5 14 CASDGWGSGNTIYF
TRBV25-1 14 CASSFLDPRDEQFF
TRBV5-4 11 CASSPTYEQYF
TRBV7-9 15 CASSPDRGANTEAFF
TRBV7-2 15 CASSLARTYTDTQYF
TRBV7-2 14 CASTPRGSSYEQYF
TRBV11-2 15 CASSTPKGGGYEQYF
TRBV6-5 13 CASRASGIPEQYF
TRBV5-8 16 CASSLVRDTNTGELFF
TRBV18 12 CASSPDSLGYTF
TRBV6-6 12 CASSAPGGELFF
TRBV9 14 CASRDRQVNYGYTF
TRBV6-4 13 CASSEQANQPQHF
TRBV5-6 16 CASSLGPGGSYEKLFF
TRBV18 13 CASSPQDNYGYTF
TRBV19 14 CASRPEGSDYGYTF
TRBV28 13 CASRPRQGGGYTF
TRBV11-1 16 CASSFRRVGTNSPLHF
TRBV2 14 CASRDDRLYKPQHF
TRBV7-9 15 CASSTSGGIQETQYF
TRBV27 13 CASRPDSSDEQFF
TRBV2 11 CASTSRDEQYF
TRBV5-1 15 CASSLGYREADTQYF
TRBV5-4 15 CASSSSGRGSYEQYF
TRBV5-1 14 CASSWTNPNTEAFF
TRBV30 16 CAWSGGLAGARGTQYF
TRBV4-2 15 CASSEQRYMNTEAFF
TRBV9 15 CASGRGQQVNQPQHF
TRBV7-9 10 CASSQYGYTF